The present T cell receptor (beta chain) was sequenced within a study of blood T cell repertoires in COVID-19. Study background: The cDNA or gDNA used as material had been derived from T cells, B-cell-depleted T cells, or PBMCs.

V shed 4 bases and J 5 bases; nucleotides not matched to a gene: 12. The CDR3 is made up of 16 amino acids. The germline CDR1 and CDR2 sequences are SGHDN and FVKESK. The age range of participants was about 18 to 95 years, with residence in 20 to 25 US areas. Participants reported their clinical history, and cohort assignment relied on those reports. Under the authors' procedure: Estimation of nucleated cell counts relied on the amplification of reference gene primers. The method was immunoSEQ multiplex PCR; TCRdb's version includes in-frame clones alone and lacks a portion of them. V and J calls and clone size are those listed in that table; D and trimming were worked out from the DNA. The sample contains approximately 82,000 clones, roughly 89% of which appear only once.

The material sequenced was PBMCs or T cells enriched from blood (not recorded which). The genes are TRBV14 and TRBJ2-5; 8 bases fit TRBD1. The TCR sequence derives from a woman aged 45-59 years with acute COVID-19. The CDR3 region has the DNA TGTGCCAGCAGCCGGGACCAGGGGGCGCGTTTGGAGACCCAGTACTTC. This encodes CASSRDQGARLETQYF. The whole variable domain, filled in from reference TRBV14 and TRBJ2-5, reads EAGVTQFPSHSVIEKGQTVTLRCDPISGHDNLYWYRRVMGKEIKFLLHFVKESKQDESGMPNNRFLAERTGGTYSTLKVQPAELEDSGVYFCASSRDQGARLETQYFGPGTRLLVL.